The clone carrying this TCR beta chain was recorded a few times. The data were obtained in a study of blood T cell repertoires in COVID-19. The repertoire was sequenced with immunoSEQ multiplex PCR; TCRdb's copy has only in-frame clones and lacks some. The repertoire holds about 220,000 clones, over 60% seen once, with 7% to 8.5% in the top ten. The junction had 7 bases not matched to a gene; V was cut back by 5 bases and J by 5 bases. This CDR3 has 15 residues. Germline CDR1 and CDR2: MNHEY and SVGAGI. Material for sequencing was peripheral blood. This chain joins TRBV6-5 and TRBJ1-1; 11 positions agree with TRBD1. The sequence derives from a woman aged 70 to 79 with acute or convalescent COVID-19. The CDR3 bases are TGTGCCAGCAGTAAGGGGGACAGGGGGAGGACTGAAGCTTTCTTT. This codes for CASSKGDRGRTEAFF.